The 5 T cell receptor beta chains below come from one sample, sequenced in a study of T cells expressing NK-cell markers. TCRdb processed the 5' RACE reads again and assigns one entry to each CDR3 protein, with no DNA. Listed are about 400,000 distinct CDR3 sequences; approximately 12% falls within the top ten. Sequenced: blood T cells: a sorted CD56 or NKG2C T cell subset, CD4+ or CD8+ T cells, or bulk PBMC T cells (not recorded which). The receptors were sampled from a woman aged 45-59 years in good health.

This chain links TRBV5-1 with TRBJ2-3; checking the TCRdb D call of TRBD2 is not possible without DNA. Germline CDR1 and CDR2: SGHRS and YFSETQ. The CDR3 extends over 16 amino acids. CDR3 loop: CASSSGLAGGQDTQYF.

The V call is TRBV27, the J call TRBJ2-3; TCRdb's assignment of TRBD1 cannot be checked, as there is no DNA. The germline gives CDR1 MNHEY, CDR2 SMNVEV (reference sequence). The CDR3 is 15 residues long. The CDR3 loop is CASRSFDRAADTQYF.

The rearrangement uses TRBV21-1 and TRBJ2-7; TCRdb outputs TRBD1, but without DNA this stays unchecked. TRBV21-1 is termed a pseudogene. The CDR3 runs 13 residues. CDR3 sequence reads: CASSKRGHYEQYF.

The chain has TRBV7-9 and TRBJ2-1. The CDR3 totals 16 residues. From germline, CDR1 is SEHNR and CDR2 FQNEAQ (reference sequence). This chain's CDR3 is CASSTLGTRSYNEQFF.

The V gene is TRBV27, the J gene TRBJ2-7. Germline V CDR1 and CDR2: MNHEY, SMNVEV (reference sequence). This CDR3 has 14 amino acids. The CDR3 reads CASSFVGRAYEQYF.